Sequencing of this TCR beta chain was carried out in a study of blood T cells in healthy people across ages (dated by TCRdb to about 2015). For the wider study: In model experiments, template switching captured roughly one uniquely barcoded TCR beta cDNA molecule for every two T cells. Age-related changes in TCR beta repertoire diversity were measured in the study by deep sequencing normalized with unique cDNA molecular identifiers. Four age groups were formed from the donors: young (average approximately 15 years), middle-aged (around 40), aged (under 70) and long-lived (82). To avoid experimental bias, donors of different ages were distributed randomly across sequencing lanes. The study analyzed two additional independent replicas of 1 million unique cDNA reads from the same blood draw for two donors, one aged 18 to 29 and one aged 80 or older.

Study-wide conclusions, independent of this receptor: Compared with the aged group, the long-lived group had more naive CD4+ T cells, fewer expanded clones and increased TCR diversity, a pattern suggesting age selection. Because donor CMV infection status was unknown, age-related changes in expanded clonotypes were potentially confounded. Observed TCR beta diversity per million T cells fell roughly linearly with age, and a significant reduction was already apparent by age around 36. Total diversity estimates from one million sequenced T cells were considered lower bounds and underestimates. Conclusive comparison of naive and antigen-experienced compartments was prevented by the profiling of bulk unsorted PBMCs. Observed TCR beta diversity correlated strongly with the percentage of naive T cells measured by flow cytometry.

The roughly 39 donors, aged 6 to 90 years, were systemically healthy Caucasian individuals from Russia. Each donor gave approximately 9.3 milliliters of peripheral blood, collected into EDTA-treated Vacutainer tubes. Ficoll-Paque density-gradient centrifugation was used to isolate PBMCs, with at least 6.5 million per sample. Total RNA was extracted from PBMCs with Trizol reagent, with at least 6 micrograms obtained per sample. For every donor, flow cytometry on a PBMC aliquot measured the percentage of naive CD45RAhigh/CD27high T cells. Receptors were amplified or captured by 5' RACE. Instrument used: Illumina HiSeq 2500. A second roughly 6 to 12 cycle PCR used a sample-barcoded 5' primer and a J-beta primer mix. A unique molecular identifier was introduced onto each TCR beta cDNA molecule by a template-switch 5' adaptor carrying 12 random nucleotides. Each sample yielded at least 2.5 million CDR3-containing paired-end reads. All of the RNA was converted into first-strand cDNA using the Mint cDNA synthesis kit, with a TRBC-specific oligonucleotide serving as the primer. All cDNA was treated with uracil-DNA glycosylase and then went through a first 18-cycle PCR with the universal primers M1SS and BC2_uni_R. Turning to the authors' computational methods: Each sample was normalized by randomly selecting 1 million high-quality reads, each carrying a distinct molecular identifier. Reads sharing molecular identifiers were discarded rather than binned into consensus sequences. MiTCR, with a Q25 quality threshold and the strictest error-elimination algorithm, was used for CDR3 identification, clonotype clustering and error correction. A nonparametric unseen species model with Euler transformation was used to estimate lower-bound total TCR beta diversity. The public sequencing data were trimmed at Q25 with fastp and processed into clonotypes with MiXCR by TCRdb, which kept only in-frame beta chains. A single entry per CDR3 protein holds the most common genes and DNA from its merged rows. TCRdb, not the authors, supplied the V and J calls. For this sample there are hundreds of thousands of distinct CDR3 sequences; around 49% appear just once. Jointly, the top ten make up under 35% of the sample.

The CDR3 has 14 amino acids, counting the end cysteine and phenylalanine. The sequence is cut down to CDR3 DNA, 42 bases in frame from base 1. V loses 4 bases at its end and J loses 6 bases; junction bases beyond the gene matches: 2. From a lookup of the germline V gene, CDR1 and CDR2 are SGHTS and YDEGEE. As regards this clonotype: The specificity of this receptor is unknown. No per-base quality is available; no much larger clone lies one base away.

Sequences were obtained from blood. The sequence links TRBV5-8 to TRBJ2-7; 15 bases in the junction line up with TRBD2. This TCR derives from a woman aged 55-75 years in good health. The nucleotide sequence is TGTGCCAGCAGCGGGGGACTAGCGGGAGGCGAGCAGTACTTC. The encoded protein is CASSGGLAGGEQYF.